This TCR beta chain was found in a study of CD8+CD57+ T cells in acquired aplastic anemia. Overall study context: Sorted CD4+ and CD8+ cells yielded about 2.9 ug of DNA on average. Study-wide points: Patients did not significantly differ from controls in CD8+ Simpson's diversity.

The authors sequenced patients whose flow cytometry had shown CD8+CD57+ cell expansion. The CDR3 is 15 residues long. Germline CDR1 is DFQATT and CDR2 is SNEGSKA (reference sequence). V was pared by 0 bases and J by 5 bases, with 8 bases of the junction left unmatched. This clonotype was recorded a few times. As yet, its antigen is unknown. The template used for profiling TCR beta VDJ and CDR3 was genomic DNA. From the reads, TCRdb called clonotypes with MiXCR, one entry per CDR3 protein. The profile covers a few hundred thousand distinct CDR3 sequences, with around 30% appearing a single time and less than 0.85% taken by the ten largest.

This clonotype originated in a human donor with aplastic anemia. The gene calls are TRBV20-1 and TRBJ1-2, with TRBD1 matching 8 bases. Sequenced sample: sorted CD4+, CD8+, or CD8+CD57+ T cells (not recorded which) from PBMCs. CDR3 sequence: CSARDDDRGLYGYTF. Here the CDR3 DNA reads TGCAGTGCTAGAGATGACGACAGGGGCCTATATGGCTACACCTTC.